The clone carrying this T cell receptor beta chain was recorded at least ten times. The antigen is undetermined. This record comes from a study of identical twins. Study results and caveats: The degree of excess twin sharing was weaker in beta out-of-frame sequences.

TCRdb reprocessed the 5' RACE reads with MiXCR, giving one entry per CDR3 protein. This sample has about 240,000 distinct CDR3 sequences; 7% to 8.5% occur once, and the top ten carry about 5.8%. There are 14 residues in the CDR3. Trimming removed 2 bases at V and 8 bases at J, with 19 bases between. CDR1 is SQVTM, CDR2 ANQGSEA, per germline. This same sample was also taken into another study, of yellow fever vaccine responses in identical twins.

The specimen was CD8+ T cells sorted from blood. This chain links TRBV29-1 with TRBJ2-7; a possible D gene is TRBD2 (6 bases). The sequence was collected from a woman under 30 in good health. The CDR3 is CSVERGDSSRKQYF. The CDR3 DNA reads as TGCAGCGTTGAACGAGGGGACTCCTCAAGAAAGCAGTACTTC.